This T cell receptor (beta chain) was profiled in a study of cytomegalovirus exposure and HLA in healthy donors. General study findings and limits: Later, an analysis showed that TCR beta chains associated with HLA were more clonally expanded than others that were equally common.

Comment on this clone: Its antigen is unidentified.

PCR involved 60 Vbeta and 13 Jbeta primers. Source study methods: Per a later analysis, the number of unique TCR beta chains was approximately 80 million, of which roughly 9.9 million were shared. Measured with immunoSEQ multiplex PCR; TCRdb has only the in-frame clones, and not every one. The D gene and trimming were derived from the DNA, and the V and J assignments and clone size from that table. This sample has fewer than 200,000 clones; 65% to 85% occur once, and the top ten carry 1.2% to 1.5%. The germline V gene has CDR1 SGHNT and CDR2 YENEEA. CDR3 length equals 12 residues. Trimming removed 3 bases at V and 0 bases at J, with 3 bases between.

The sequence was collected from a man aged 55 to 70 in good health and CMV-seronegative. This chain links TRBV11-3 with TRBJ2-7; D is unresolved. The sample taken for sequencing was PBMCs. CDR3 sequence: CASSLSSYEQYF. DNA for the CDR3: TGTGCCAGCAGCTTGAGCTCCTACGAGCAGTACTTC. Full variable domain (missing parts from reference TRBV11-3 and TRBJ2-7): EAGVVQSPRYKIIEKKQPVAFWCNPISGHNTLYWYLQNLGQGPELLIRYENEEAVDDSQLPKDRFSAERLKGVDSTLKIQPAELGDSAVYLCASSLSSYEQYFGPGTRLTVT.